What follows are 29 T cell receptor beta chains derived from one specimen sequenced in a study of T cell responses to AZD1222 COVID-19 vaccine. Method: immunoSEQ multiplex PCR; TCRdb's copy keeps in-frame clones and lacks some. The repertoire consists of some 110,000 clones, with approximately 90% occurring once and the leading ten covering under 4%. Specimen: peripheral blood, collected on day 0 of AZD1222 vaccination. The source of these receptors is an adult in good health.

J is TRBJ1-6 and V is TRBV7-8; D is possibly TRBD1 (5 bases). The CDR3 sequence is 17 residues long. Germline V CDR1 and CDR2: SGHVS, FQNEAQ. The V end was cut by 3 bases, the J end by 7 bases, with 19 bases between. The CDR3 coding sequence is TGTGCCAGCAGCTTTGTTTCCACAGCAGGGTTGAATTCACCCCTCCACTTT. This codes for CASSFVSTAGLNSPLHF.

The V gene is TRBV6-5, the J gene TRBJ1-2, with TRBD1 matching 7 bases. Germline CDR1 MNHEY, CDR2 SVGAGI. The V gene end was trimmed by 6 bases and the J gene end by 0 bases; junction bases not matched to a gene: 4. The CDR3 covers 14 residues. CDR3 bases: TGTGCCAGCAGGCCAGGGGGGCCTAACTATGGCTACACCTTC. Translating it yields CASRPGGPNYGYTF.

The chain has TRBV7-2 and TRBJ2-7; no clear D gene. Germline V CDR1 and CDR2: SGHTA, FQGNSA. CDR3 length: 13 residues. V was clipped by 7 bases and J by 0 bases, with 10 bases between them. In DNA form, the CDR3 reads TGTGCCAGCATACCCGACAACTCCTACGAGCAGTACTTC. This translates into CASIPDNSYEQYF.

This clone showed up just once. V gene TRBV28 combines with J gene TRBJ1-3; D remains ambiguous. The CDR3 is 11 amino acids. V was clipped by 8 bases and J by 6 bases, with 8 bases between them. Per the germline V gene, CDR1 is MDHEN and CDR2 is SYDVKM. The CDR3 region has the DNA TGTGCCAGCGAGTCGACAAACACCATATATTTT. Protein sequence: CASESTNTIYF.

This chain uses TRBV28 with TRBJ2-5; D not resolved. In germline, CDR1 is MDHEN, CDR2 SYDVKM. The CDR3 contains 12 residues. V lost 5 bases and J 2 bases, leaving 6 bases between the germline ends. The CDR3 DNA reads TGTGCCAGCAGTCCCGAACAAGAGACCCAGTACTTC. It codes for CASSPEQETQYF.

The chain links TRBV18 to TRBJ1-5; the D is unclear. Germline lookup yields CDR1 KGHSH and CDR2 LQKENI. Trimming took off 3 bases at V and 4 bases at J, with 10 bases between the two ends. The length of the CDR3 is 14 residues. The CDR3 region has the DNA TGTGCCAGCTCACCCGGTACCTGGAATCAGCCCCAGCATTTT. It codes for CASSPGTWNQPQHF.

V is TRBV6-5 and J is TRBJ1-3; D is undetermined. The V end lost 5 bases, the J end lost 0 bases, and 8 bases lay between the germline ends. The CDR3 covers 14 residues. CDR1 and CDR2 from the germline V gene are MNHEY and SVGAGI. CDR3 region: CASSQTFSGNTIYF. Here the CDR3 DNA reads TGTGCCAGCAGTCAGACATTCTCTGGAAACACCATATATTTT.

CDR3 DNA: TGTGCCAGCAGTTTAACTAGCGGGAGAACCAATGAGCAGTTCTTC. This translates into CASSLTSGRTNEQFF. This chain links TRBV28 with TRBJ2-1, with 11 bases aligning to TRBD2. Germline trimming cut 2 bases from V and 6 bases from J; bases unmatched to any gene: 3. The CDR3 has 15 residues. Germline V gene lookup returns CDR1 MDHEN and CDR2 SYDVKM. Combining the CDR3 with reference TRBV28 and TRBJ2-1 gives the whole variable domain DVKVTQSSRYLVKRTGEKVFLECVQDMDHENMFWYRQDPGLGLRLIYFSYDVKMKEKGDIPEGYSVSREKKERFSLILESASTNQTSMYLCASSLTSGRTNEQFFGPGTRLTVL.

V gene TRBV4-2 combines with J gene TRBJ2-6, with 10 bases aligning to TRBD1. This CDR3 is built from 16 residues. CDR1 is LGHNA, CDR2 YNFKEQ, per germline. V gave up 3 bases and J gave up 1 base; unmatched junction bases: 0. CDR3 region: CASSQGQGSGANVLTF. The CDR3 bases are TGTGCCAGCAGCCAGGGACAGGGGTCTGGGGCCAACGTCCTGACTTTC.

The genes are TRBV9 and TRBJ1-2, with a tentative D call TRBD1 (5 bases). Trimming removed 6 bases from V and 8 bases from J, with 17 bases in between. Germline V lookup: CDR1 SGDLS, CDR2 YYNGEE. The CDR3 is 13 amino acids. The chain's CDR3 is CASTNPGTYGYTF. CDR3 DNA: TGTGCCAGCACCAATCCAGGGACGTACGGCTACACCTTC.

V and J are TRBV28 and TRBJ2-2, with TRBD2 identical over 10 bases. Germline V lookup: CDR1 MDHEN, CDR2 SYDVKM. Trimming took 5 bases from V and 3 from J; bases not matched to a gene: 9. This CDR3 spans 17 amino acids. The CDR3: CASSRLKRGGYTGELFF. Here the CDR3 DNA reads TGTGCCAGCAGTCGTTTAAAGCGGGGGGGTTACACCGGGGAGCTGTTTTTT.

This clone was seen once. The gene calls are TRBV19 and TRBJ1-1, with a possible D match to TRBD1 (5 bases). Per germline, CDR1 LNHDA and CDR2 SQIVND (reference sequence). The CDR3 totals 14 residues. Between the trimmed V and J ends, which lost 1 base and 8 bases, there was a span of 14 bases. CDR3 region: CASSIGEGTREAFF. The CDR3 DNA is TGTGCCAGTAGTATAGGAGAGGGGACTAGGGAAGCTTTCTTT.

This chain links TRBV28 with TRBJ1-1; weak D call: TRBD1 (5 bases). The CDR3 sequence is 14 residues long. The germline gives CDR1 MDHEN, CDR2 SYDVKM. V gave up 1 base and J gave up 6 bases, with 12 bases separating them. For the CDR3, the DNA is TGTGCCAGCAGTTTATTCGCCAGGGACTCTGAAGCTTTCTTT. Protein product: CASSLFARDSEAFF. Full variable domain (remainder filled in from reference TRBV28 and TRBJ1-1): DVKVTQSSRYLVKRTGEKVFLECVQDMDHENMFWYRQDPGLGLRLIYFSYDVKMKEKGDIPEGYSVSREKKERFSLILESASTNQTSMYLCASSLFARDSEAFFGQGTRLTVV.

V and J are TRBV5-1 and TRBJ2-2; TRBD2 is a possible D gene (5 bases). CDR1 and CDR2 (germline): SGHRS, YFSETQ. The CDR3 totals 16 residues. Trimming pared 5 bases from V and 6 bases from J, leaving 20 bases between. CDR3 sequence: CASSSEFTQAAGELFF. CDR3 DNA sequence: TGCGCCAGCAGTTCCGAGTTCACCCAAGCGGCCGGGGAGCTGTTTTTT.

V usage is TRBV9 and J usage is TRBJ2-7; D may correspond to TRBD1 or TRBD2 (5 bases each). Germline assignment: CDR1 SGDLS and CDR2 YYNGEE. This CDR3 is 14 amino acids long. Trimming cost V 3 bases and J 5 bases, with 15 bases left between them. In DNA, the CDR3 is TGTGCCAGCAGCGGGGCAGGGACCCACCACGAGCAGTACTTC. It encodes CASSGAGTHHEQYF.

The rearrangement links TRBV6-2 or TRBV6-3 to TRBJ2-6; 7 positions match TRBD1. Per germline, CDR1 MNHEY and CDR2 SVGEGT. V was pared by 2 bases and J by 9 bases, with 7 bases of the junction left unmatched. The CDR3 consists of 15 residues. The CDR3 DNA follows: TGTGCCAGCAGTTACGGACAGGACCTTCTCAACGTCCTGACTTTC. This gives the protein CASSYGQDLLNVLTF.

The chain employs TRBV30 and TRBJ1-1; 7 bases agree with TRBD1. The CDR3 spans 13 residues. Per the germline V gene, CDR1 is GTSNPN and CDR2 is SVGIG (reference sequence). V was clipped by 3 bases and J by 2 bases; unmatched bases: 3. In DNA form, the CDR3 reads TGTGCCTGGAGGCAAGGGGGCAACACTGAAGCTTTCTTT. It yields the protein CAWRQGGNTEAFF.

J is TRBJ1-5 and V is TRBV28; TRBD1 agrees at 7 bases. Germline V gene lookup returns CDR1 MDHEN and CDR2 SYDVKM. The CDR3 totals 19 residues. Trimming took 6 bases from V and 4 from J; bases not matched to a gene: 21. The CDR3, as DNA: TGTGCCAGCAGACCCCGGGCCCTTAAACAGGGGCGGCAGAATCAGCCCCAGCATTTT. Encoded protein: CASRPRALKQGRQNQPQHF.

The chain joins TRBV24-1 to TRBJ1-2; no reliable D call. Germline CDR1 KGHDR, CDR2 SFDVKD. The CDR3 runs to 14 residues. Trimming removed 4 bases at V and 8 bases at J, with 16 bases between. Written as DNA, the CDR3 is TGTGCCACCAGTGACCGATGGGCAGCCCGCGGCTACACCTTC. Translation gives CATSDRWAARGYTF.

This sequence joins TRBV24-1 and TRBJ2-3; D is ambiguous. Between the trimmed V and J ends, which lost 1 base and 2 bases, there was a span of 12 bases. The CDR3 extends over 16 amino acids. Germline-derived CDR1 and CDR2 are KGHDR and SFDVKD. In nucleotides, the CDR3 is TGTGCCACCAGTGATTTTGTGGGCAGTTACACAGATACGCAGTATTTT. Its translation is CATSDFVGSYTDTQYF.

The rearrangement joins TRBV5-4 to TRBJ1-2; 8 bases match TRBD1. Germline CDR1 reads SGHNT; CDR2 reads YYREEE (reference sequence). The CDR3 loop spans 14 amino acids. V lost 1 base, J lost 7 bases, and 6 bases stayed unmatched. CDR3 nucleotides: TGTGCCAGCAGCTTGAATCAGGGGGCGGGTGGCTACACCTTC. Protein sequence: CASSLNQGAGGYTF. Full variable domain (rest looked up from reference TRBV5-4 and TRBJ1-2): ETGVTQSPTHLIKTRGQQVTLRCSSQSGHNTVSWYQQALGQGPQFIFQYYREEENGRGNFPPRFSGLQFPNYSSELNVNALELDDSALYLCASSLNQGAGGYTFGSGTRLTVV.

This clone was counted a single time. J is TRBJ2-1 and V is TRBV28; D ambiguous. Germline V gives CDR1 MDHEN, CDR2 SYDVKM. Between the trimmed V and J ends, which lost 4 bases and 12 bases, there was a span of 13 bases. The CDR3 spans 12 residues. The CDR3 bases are TGTGCCAGCAGTTCCCCAGTCGACCCGCAGTTCTTC. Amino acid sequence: CASSSPVDPQFF.

The CDR3 DNA reads TGCGCCAGCAGCTCAACTAGCACGGAGACCCAGTACTTC. Its translation: CASSSTSTETQYF. The rearrangement joins TRBV5-1 to TRBJ2-5; TRBD2 is a possible D gene (6 bases). Germline lookup yields CDR1 SGHRS and CDR2 YFSETQ. CDR3 length equals 13 residues. Trimming shortened V by 3 bases and J by 5 bases, and 11 bases separated the two germline ends.

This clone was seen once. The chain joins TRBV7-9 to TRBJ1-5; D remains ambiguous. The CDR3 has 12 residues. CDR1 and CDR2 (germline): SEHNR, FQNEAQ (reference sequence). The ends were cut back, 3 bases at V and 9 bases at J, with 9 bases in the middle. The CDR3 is CASSFRTGPQHF. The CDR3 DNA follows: TGTGCCAGCAGCTTCCGAACGGGGCCCCAGCATTTT. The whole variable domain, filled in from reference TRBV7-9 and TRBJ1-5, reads DTGVSQNPRHKITKRGQNVTFRCDPISEHNRLYWYRQTLGQGPEFLTYFQNEAQLEKSRLLSDRFSAERPKGSFSTLEIQRTEQGDSAMYLCASSFRTGPQHFGDGTRLSIL.

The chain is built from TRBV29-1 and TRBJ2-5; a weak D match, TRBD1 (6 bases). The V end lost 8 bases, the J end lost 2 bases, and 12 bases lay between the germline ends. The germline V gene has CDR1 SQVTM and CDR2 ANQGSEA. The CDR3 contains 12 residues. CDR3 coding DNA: TGCAGCCTCGGGACACCACAAGAGACCCAGTACTTC. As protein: CSLGTPQETQYF.

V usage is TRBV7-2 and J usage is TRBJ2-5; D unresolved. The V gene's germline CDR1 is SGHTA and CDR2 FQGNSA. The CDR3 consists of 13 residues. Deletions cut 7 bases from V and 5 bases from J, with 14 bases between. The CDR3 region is CASILKGGETQYF. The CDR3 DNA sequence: TGTGCCAGCATCCTAAAGGGTGGGGAGACCCAGTACTTC.

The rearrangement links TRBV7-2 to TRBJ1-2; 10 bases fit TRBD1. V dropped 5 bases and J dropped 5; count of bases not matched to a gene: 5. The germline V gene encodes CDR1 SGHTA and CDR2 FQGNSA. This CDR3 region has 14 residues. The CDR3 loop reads CASSLGQGDYGYTF. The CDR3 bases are TGTGCCAGCAGCCTAGGACAGGGGGATTATGGCTACACCTTC.

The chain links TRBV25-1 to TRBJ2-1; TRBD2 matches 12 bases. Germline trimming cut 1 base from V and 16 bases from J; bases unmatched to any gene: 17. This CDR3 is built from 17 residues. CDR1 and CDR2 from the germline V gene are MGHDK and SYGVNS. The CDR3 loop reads CASSESTSGGMYNEPFF. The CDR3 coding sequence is TGTGCCAGCAGTGAATCCACTAGCGGGGGGATGTACAATGAGCCCTTCTTC.

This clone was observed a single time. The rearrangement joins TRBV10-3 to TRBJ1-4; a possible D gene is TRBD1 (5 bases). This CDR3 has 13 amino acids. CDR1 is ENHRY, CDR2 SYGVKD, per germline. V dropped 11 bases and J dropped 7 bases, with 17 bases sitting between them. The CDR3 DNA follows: TGTGCCTCACAGGTGACCCATGGTGAAAAACTGTTTTTT. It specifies CASQVTHGEKLFF.